This T cell receptor beta chain was documented in a study of T cell responses to AZD1222 COVID-19 vaccine. Generated by immunoSEQ multiplex PCR, the TCRdb table keeps only in-frame clones and is missing some. The table has over 150,000 clones, approximately 90% seen once. Study conclusions and caveats: Clonal diversity was possibly underestimated, and the donors were mostly white British, with more females. Breadth and depth of Spike-specific TCRs rose after two AZD1222 doses. No day 14 peak samples; only post-peak repertoires were characterized.

On this clone itself: Its antigen is undetermined.

Sample: peripheral blood, taken on day 0 of AZD1222 vaccination. The clonotype originates from an adult in good health.

Here the CDR3 reads CASSRDTGPGAGTQYF. Written as DNA, the CDR3 is TGCGCCAGCAGCCGCGACACGGGTCCGGGGGCCGGGACCCAGTACTTC. The chain couples TRBV4-3 to TRBJ2-5; possibly TRBD1 or TRBD2 for D (6 bases each). This CDR3 has 16 residues. Germline V gene lookup returns CDR1 LGHNA and CDR2 YSLEER. Trimming removed 4 bases from V and 7 bases from J, with 22 bases in between.